Each of the 5 T cell receptor beta chains below was sequenced from the same sample in a study of T cell clonality in common variable immunodeficiency. Only in-frame clones appear in the TCRdb table, and some are missing; sequencing was by immunoSEQ multiplex PCR. The sample presents approximately 40,000 clones, none singletons. Sequenced: peripheral blood mononuclear cells. The origin of the receptors is a person aged 18 to 75 in good health.

This clone has at least ten counts. Read sequence stops 3 residues before the CDR3 end, and the germline J gene provides the missing end. This rearrangement joins TRBV7-3 to TRBJ1-2, with 7 bases identical to TRBD1. This CDR3 comprises 13 residues. Trimming at V came to 7 bases and at J to 4 bases, leaving 6 bases not matched to a gene. Germline V gives CDR1 SGHTA, CDR2 FQGTGA. The CDR3 spells CASTPRTGYGYTF. The covered CDR3 bases are TGTGCCAGCACCCCGAGGACAGGCTATGGC.

At least ten counts were recorded for this clone. The CDR3 end lies 3 residues beyond the end of the read and is filled in from the germline J gene. The gene calls are TRBV29-1 and TRBJ2-7; D is undetermined. CDR3 size: 13 residues. The germline CDR1 and CDR2 sequences are SQVTM and ANQGSEA. Trimming shortened V by 4 bases and J by 6 bases, and 16 bases separated the two germline ends. The CDR3 loop is CSVVVGPSSEQYF. The CDR3 DNA, read in part, is TGCAGCGTTGTCGTAGGGCCTTCTTCCGAG.

This clone occurred many times. The read falls 3 residues short of the CDR3 end, and the missing part is taken from the germline J gene. The gene calls are TRBV19 and TRBJ2-1, with 7 nucleotides matching TRBD1. With 5 bases clipped from V and 4 bases from J, the junction kept 8 bases outside the gene matches. Germline V gene data show CDR1 as LNHDA and CDR2 as SQIVND (reference sequence). The CDR3 loop spans 15 amino acids. CDR3 residues: CASSLSQGVYNEQFF. Incomplete CDR3 DNA: TGTGCCAGTAGTCTCAGCCAGGGGGTTTACAATGAG.

This clone was counted many times. Read coverage stops 3 residues before the CDR3 terminus; the germline J gene supplies the remainder. V gene TRBV20-1 combines with J gene TRBJ2-2, with 14 bases identical to TRBD2. CDR3 size: 17 residues. The trim removed 1 base at V and 6 bases at J, leaving 7 bases unmatched. CDR1 and CDR2 (germline): DFQATT, SNEGSKA (reference sequence). The sequenced part of the CDR3 DNA is TGCAGTGCTAGAGCCCGGGGACTAGCGGGAGTGGCCGGGGAG. It specifies CSARARGLAGVAGE. The CDR3 reads in full as CSARARGLAGVAGELFF.

This clone was counted many times. Sequencing ends 3 residues short of the CDR3 end; the germline J gene provides the rest. The J gene is TRBJ1-1, the V gene TRBV30; D is undetermined. The CDR3 has 12 amino acids. The germline V gene has CDR1 GTSNPN and CDR2 SVGIG (reference sequence). The sequenced CDR3 bases are TGTGCCTGGAGTGCCTTACACCATGGA. It yields the protein CAWSALHHG. The entire CDR3 is CAWSALHHGAFF.